The rows below give T cell receptor beta chains drawn from one sample of a study of shared clonotypes between healthy human individuals. Libraries were prepared by immunoSEQ multiplex PCR; TCRdb keeps only in-frame clonotypes and omits some of them. The table lists about 560,000 clones, around 76% of them singletons. Specimen: PBMCs. Receptor source: a woman aged 40 to 49 in good health. Some clones in this sample may be carry-over from other donors' samples. Each CDR3 is given with its conserved first and last residue. Fields, in order: CDR3 length, clone size, J gene, V gene, D gene, CDR3 DNA, CDR3 protein. A D gene is named only where the DNA matches it firmly. The size field is filled for only some rows; it gives once, few, many or a size class.

length: 13; size: many; J: TRBJ1-3; V: TRBV28; D: NA; DNA: TGTGCCACGAGGACAGTCTCTGGAAACACCATATATTTT; CDR3: CATRTVSGNTIYF
length: 14; size: NA; J: TRBJ2-7; V: TRBV11-2; D: NA; DNA: TGTGCCAGCAGCTTACAGGTGGTCCTGTACGAGCAGTACTTC; CDR3: CASSLQVVLYEQYF
length: 15; size: NA; J: TRBJ2-2; V: TRBV5-1; D: NA; DNA: TGCGCCAGCAGCTTGGTCAGGGGAGGATCCGGGGAGCTGTTTTTT; CDR3: CASSLVRGGSGELFF
length: 17; size: NA; J: TRBJ1-3; V: TRBV7-2; D: NA; DNA: TGTGCCAGCAGCTTAGAAGTGAGCGGGGGCTCTGGAAACACCATATATTTT; CDR3: CASSLEVSGGSGNTIYF
length: 15; size: NA; J: TRBJ2-5; V: TRBV5-4; D: TRBD1; DNA: TGTGCCAGCAGTTTATCCCGACAGGGGGACGGGACCCAGTACTTC; CDR3: CASSLSRQGDGTQYF
length: 14; size: NA; J: TRBJ2-7; V: TRBV5-4; D: NA; DNA: TGTGCCAGCAGTCCCTTCACTCCTTCCTACGAGCAGTACTTC; CDR3: CASSPFTPSYEQYF
length: 15; size: NA; J: TRBJ2-1; V: TRBV5-1; D: TRBD2; DNA: TGCGCCAGCAGCTTGGGACTAGCGGCCATCAATGAGCAGTTCTTC; CDR3: CASSLGLAAINEQFF
length: 13; size: once; J: TRBJ2-5; V: TRBV27; D: NA; DNA: TGTGCCAGCAGTTCCGGGACCACGGGGACCCAGTACTTC; CDR3: CASSSGTTGTQYF
length: 17; size: many; J: TRBJ1-3; V: TRBV6-1; D: NA; DNA: TGTGCCAGCAGTGAAACCTTTTTGGGCCATTCTGGAAACACCATATATTTT; CDR3: CASSETFLGHSGNTIYF
length: 13; size: NA; J: TRBJ1-1; V: TRBV13; D: NA; DNA: TGTGCCAGCAGCCCAGGCAGGAACACTGAAGCTTTCTTT; CDR3: CASSPGRNTEAFF
length: 14; size: few; J: TRBJ2-7; V: TRBV28; D: NA; DNA: TGTGCCAGCAGTTTCGGGGGGACAGTCTACGAGCAGTACTTC; CDR3: CASSFGGTVYEQYF
length: 14; size: NA; J: TRBJ1-2; V: TRBV7-9; D: TRBD1; DNA: TGTGCCAGCAGCCAGGGACAGGGAAGCTATGGCTACACCTTC; CDR3: CASSQGQGSYGYTF
length: 12; size: NA; J: TRBJ2-2; V: TRBV10-3; D: NA; DNA: TGTGCCATCAGTGATCCGGAGGGGGAGCTGTTTTTT; CDR3: CAISDPEGELFF
length: 12; size: once; J: TRBJ2-5; V: TRBV11-1; D: NA; DNA: TGTGCCAGCAGCTTACAGGGAGAGACCCAGTACTTC; CDR3: CASSLQGETQYF
length: 14; size: NA; J: TRBJ1-1; V: TRBV6-5; D: NA; DNA: TGTGCCAGCAGTTACGGGATGGGGGGGAGTGAAGCTTTCTTT; CDR3: CASSYGMGGSEAFF
length: 13; size: NA; J: TRBJ2-7; V: TRBV30; D: TRBD2; DNA: TGTGCCTGGAGTACTAGCGGGAGTTTCGAGCAGTACTTC; CDR3: CAWSTSGSFEQYF
length: 15; size: NA; J: TRBJ2-2; V: TRBV2; D: NA; DNA: TGTGCCAGCACCAGAAGGGACGGGAACACCGGGGAGCTGTTTTTT; CDR3: CASTRRDGNTGELFF
length: 18; size: NA; J: TRBJ1-2; V: TRBV30; D: TRBD1; DNA: TGTGCCTGGAGTACGAACACAGGGGGCTCCATATCTAACTATGGCTACACCTTC; CDR3: CAWSTNTGGSISNYGYTF
length: 15; size: few; J: TRBJ1-1; V: TRBV25-1; D: NA; DNA: TGTGCCAGCAGTGAATGGGGCCGAGGTGGGACTGAAGCTTTCTTT; CDR3: CASSEWGRGGTEAFF
length: 15; size: NA; J: TRBJ2-7; V: TRBV7-3; D: TRBD2; DNA: TGTGCCAGCAGCTTAGGGGCGGGAGGATCCTACGAGCAGTACTTC; CDR3: CASSLGAGGSYEQYF
length: 16; size: NA; J: TRBJ2-2; V: TRBV5-1; D: TRBD2; DNA: TGCGCCAGCAGCTTGGCTGAGGCGGGGGACGCCGGGGAGCTGTTTTTT; CDR3: CASSLAEAGDAGELFF
length: 14; size: NA; J: TRBJ2-1; V: TRBV30; D: TRBD1; DNA: TGTGCCTGGAGTGCCGGACAGGGGAGCAATGAGCAGTTCTTC; CDR3: CAWSAGQGSNEQFF
length: 15; size: NA; J: TRBJ2-2; V: TRBV27; D: NA; DNA: TGTGCCAGCAGTTTCGGGGGGCCGTGGACCGGGGAGCTGTTTTTT; CDR3: CASSFGGPWTGELFF
length: 14; size: NA; J: TRBJ1-3; V: TRBV6-1; D: NA; DNA: TGTGCCAGCAGTAGGGGCTACTCTGGAAACACCATATATTTT; CDR3: CASSRGYSGNTIYF
length: 13; size: NA; J: TRBJ1-2; V: TRBV9; D: NA; DNA: TGTGCCAGCAGCGTCCGGCAGCGCTATGGCTACACCTTC; CDR3: CASSVRQRYGYTF
length: 15; size: NA; J: TRBJ2-1; V: TRBV19; D: NA; DNA: TGTGCCAGTAGTATATCTCTAGGACCCTACAATGAGCAGTTCTTC; CDR3: CASSISLGPYNEQFF
length: 15; size: NA; J: TRBJ2-2; V: TRBV7-2; D: TRBD2; DNA: TGTGCCAGCAGCTCTAGCGGGGGGTACACCGGGGAGCTGTTTTTT; CDR3: CASSSSGGYTGELFF
length: 15; size: NA; J: TRBJ2-5; V: TRBV28; D: NA; DNA: TGTGCCAGCAGTTCAACAACAGGAAACCAAGAGACCCAGTACTTC; CDR3: CASSSTTGNQETQYF
length: 15; size: NA; J: TRBJ1-1; V: TRBV5-1; D: TRBD1; DNA: TGCGCCAGCAGCTTGGTCGGGACAGGGGACACTGAAGCTTTCTTT; CDR3: CASSLVGTGDTEAFF
length: 16; size: NA; J: TRBJ1-3; V: TRBV28; D: NA; DNA: TGTGCCAGCAGTTTACATGGGTCATTGGCTGGAAACACCATATATTTT; CDR3: CASSLHGSLAGNTIYF
length: 15; size: NA; J: TRBJ2-7; V: TRBV30; D: NA; DNA: TGTGCCTGGAGTGTACGTCGGGCAGGACCCTACGAGCAGTACTTC; CDR3: CAWSVRRAGPYEQYF
length: 16; size: NA; J: TRBJ2-2; V: TRBV11-3; D: TRBD2; DNA: TGTGCCAGCAGCTTAATGGGACTAGGAGTATCCGGGGAGCTGTTTTTT; CDR3: CASSLMGLGVSGELFF
length: 14; size: NA; J: TRBJ1-2; V: TRBV7-2; D: NA; DNA: TGTGCCAGCAGCTTACAGGGGAGTAACTATGGCTACACCTTC; CDR3: CASSLQGSNYGYTF
length: 15; size: NA; J: TRBJ2-7; V: TRBV28; D: NA; DNA: TGTGCCAGCAGTTCGAGTAGCGGTAGCTCCTACGAGCAGTACTTC; CDR3: CASSSSSGSSYEQYF
length: 15; size: NA; J: TRBJ1-4; V: TRBV11-2; D: NA; DNA: TGTGCCAGCAGCTTAGACCAGGGCGTAGGCGAAAAACTGTTTTTT; CDR3: CASSLDQGVGEKLFF
length: 14; size: many; J: TRBJ2-5; V: TRBV27; D: NA; DNA: TGTGCCAGCAGTTTATCCGGGAGACAAGAGACCCAGTACTTC; CDR3: CASSLSGRQETQYF
length: 13; size: NA; J: TRBJ2-7; V: TRBV27; D: NA; DNA: TGTGCCAGCAGTTCCCGCGGCGGATACGAGCAGTACTTC; CDR3: CASSSRGGYEQYF
length: 12; size: many; J: TRBJ2-1; V: TRBV11-2; D: TRBD2; DNA: TGTGCCAGCAGTCTTTGGGGCGGGAGCGGTTTCTTC; CDR3: CASSLWGGSGFF
length: 18; size: NA; J: TRBJ2-5; V: TRBV4-2; D: TRBD2; DNA: TGTGCCAGCAGCCCTTATGCGCTAGCGGGACGTATGGAAGAGACCCAGTACTTC; CDR3: CASSPYALAGRMEETQYF
length: 16; size: NA; J: TRBJ2-5; V: TRBV15; D: TRBD2; DNA: TGTGCCACCAGCAGAGATTTGAGCGGGAGTCCAGAGACCCAGTACTTC; CDR3: CATSRDLSGSPETQYF
length: 13; size: NA; J: TRBJ2-1; V: TRBV4-1; D: NA; DNA: TGCGCCAGCAGCCAACCGGTAACCACTGAGCAGTTCTTC; CDR3: CASSQPVTTEQFF
length: 15; size: NA; J: TRBJ1-2; V: TRBV5-4; D: TRBD1; DNA: TGTGCCAGCAGCCCCGCCGGGACAGGGACCTATGGCTACACCTTC; CDR3: CASSPAGTGTYGYTF
length: 14; size: many; J: TRBJ2-3; V: TRBV28; D: NA; DNA: TGTGCCAGCAGTCAGCCTAGCGGCACAGATACGCAGTATTTT; CDR3: CASSQPSGTDTQYF
length: 15; size: few; J: TRBJ2-7; V: TRBV18; D: TRBD1; DNA: TGTGCCAGCTCACAGCGGACAGGCGGGTCCTACGAGCAGTACTTC; CDR3: CASSQRTGGSYEQYF
length: 16; size: NA; J: TRBJ1-5; V: TRBV27; D: TRBD1; DNA: TGTGCCAGCAGCCGGAGGAGACAGGGGTATAATCAGCCCCAGCATTTT; CDR3: CASSRRRQGYNQPQHF
length: 16; size: few; J: TRBJ1-1; V: TRBV15; D: NA; DNA: TGTGCCACCAGCAGAGACCCGAGACAGATGAACACTGAAGCTTTCTTT; CDR3: CATSRDPRQMNTEAFF
length: 13; size: NA; J: TRBJ1-1; V: TRBV29-1; D: NA; DNA: TGCAGCGTTGGGCGACACCAGAACACTGAAGCTTTCTTT; CDR3: CSVGRHQNTEAFF
length: 13; size: NA; J: TRBJ2-3; V: TRBV5-6; D: NA; DNA: TGTGCCAGCAGCTTAACCCCCACAGATACGCAGTATTTT; CDR3: CASSLTPTDTQYF
length: 15; size: NA; J: TRBJ1-1; V: TRBV5-5; D: TRBD1; DNA: TGTGCCAGCAGCTTGGAGACAGGGGGCAAAACTGAAGCTTTCTTT; CDR3: CASSLETGGKTEAFF
length: 16; size: NA; J: TRBJ1-5; V: TRBV4-1; D: NA; DNA: TGCGCCAGCAGCCAAGACCGCGCAGGGCACAATCAGCCCCAGCATTTT; CDR3: CASSQDRAGHNQPQHF
length: 14; size: once; J: TRBJ1-3; V: TRBV7-9; D: NA; DNA: TGTGCCAGCAGCTTAGGGGGAAATGGAAACACCATATATTTT; CDR3: CASSLGGNGNTIYF
length: 11; size: few; J: TRBJ1-1; V: TRBV28; D: NA; DNA: TGTGCCAGCACCTTAAACACTGAAGCTTTCTTT; CDR3: CASTLNTEAFF